Listed below are T cell receptor beta chains from one sample, sequenced in a study of T cells in Graves' hyperthyroidism and ophthalmopathy. TCRdb re-called the multiplex PCR reads with MiXCR, one entry per CDR3 protein. The sample holds a few hundred thousand distinct CDR3 sequences, 15% to 20% seen once. Sequencing was carried out using blood. These receptor sequences come from a woman between 18 and 30 years old with Graves' ophthalmopathy. The CDR3 runs from the conserved cysteine through the conserved F or W. D genes are given only for firm matches. Size is stated for part of the rows, as once, few or many counts, or as a class when the clone is expanded.

TRBJ1-3 . TRBV5-8 . CASSVRGTGSGNTIYF TGTGCCAGCAGCGTCCGGGGGACGGGCTCTGGAAACACCATATATTTT
TRBJ2-7 . TRBV28 . CASRPWGGFYEQYF TGTGCCAGCAGGCCCTGGGGAGGTTTCTACGAGCAGTACTTC
TRBJ2-6 few TRBV20-1 . CSALATGTYSGANVLTF TGCAGTGCTCTAGCTACAGGGACCTATTCTGGGGCCAACGTCCTGACTTTC
TRBJ2-3 . TRBV6-5 TRBD2 CASSYDGGGSDTQYF TGTGCCAGCAGTTACGACGGCGGGGGTTCCGATACGCAGTATTTT
TRBJ2-1 few TRBV9 . CASSGTGTPNNEQFF TGTGCCAGCAGCGGAACCGGGACTCCAAACAATGAGCAGTTCTTC
TRBJ2-1 . TRBV6-6 . CASSYSTVPNLNEQFF TGTGCCAGCAGTTACTCGACAGTACCGAACTTAAATGAGCAGTTCTTC
TRBJ1-1 many TRBV28 . CASGLLGGTEAFF TGTGCCAGCGGCCTATTAGGGGGCACTGAAGCTTTCTTT
TRBJ2-1 many TRBV11-2 TRBD2 CASSPVTSSNEQFF TGTGCCAGCAGCCCCGTGACTAGCTCGAATGAGCAGTTCTTC
TRBJ2-1 many TRBV19 TRBD2 CASSIGLAGGNEQFF TGTGCCAGTAGTATCGGACTAGCGGGAGGAAATGAGCAGTTCTTC
TRBJ2-1 . TRBV7-3 . CASSPFSSSSSYNEQFF TGTGCCAGCAGCCCTTTTTCTTCGAGTAGCTCCTACAATGAGCAGTTCTTC
TRBJ1-2 few TRBV28 . CASAEPIRAYGYTF TGTGCCAGCGCGGAACCAATACGGGCCTATGGCTACACCTTC
TRBJ1-3 . TRBV20-1 . CSAARGLSIYF TGCAGTGCTGCTAGGGGTCTGTCCATATATTTT
TRBJ2-5 few TRBV28 . CASSPGQKLQETQYF TGTGCCAGCAGCCCCGGACAGAAGCTCCAAGAGACCCAGTACTTC
TRBJ1-2 many TRBV7-2 . CASSPRGGTDGYTF TGTGCCAGCAGCCCAAGGGGAGGGACGGACGGCTACACCTTC
TRBJ1-1 many TRBV7-8 . CASSLDRRSQEAFF TGTGCCAGCAGCTTAGATAGGAGGTCCCAAGAAGCTTTCTTT
TRBJ1-1 . TRBV19 TRBD1 CASSNLPGQLNTEAFF TGTGCCAGTAGTAACCTACCGGGACAGTTGAACACTGAAGCTTTCTTT
TRBJ2-3 few TRBV6-1 TRBD2 CASSLIAGDRGDTQYF TGTGCCAGCAGTTTGATAGCGGGGGACCGGGGAGATACGCAGTATTTT
TRBJ2-5 few TRBV5-6 . CASSSWAYQETQYF TGTGCCAGCAGCTCCTGGGCTTACCAAGAGACCCAGTACTTC
TRBJ2-1 . TRBV5-1 TRBD2 CASSLGAGSEKSSYNEQFF TGCGCCAGCAGCTTGGGAGCGGGGAGCGAAAAGAGCTCCTACAATGAGCAGTTCTTC
TRBJ1-2 many TRBV30 . CAWSGQGLGGYTF TGTGCCTGGAGTGGTCAGGGGTTGGGTGGCTACACCTTC
TRBJ1-2 many TRBV18 . CASSPTGGNDYGYTF TGTGCCAGCTCACCGACGGGGGGCAACGACTATGGCTACACCTTC
TRBJ2-7 . TRBV27 TRBD1 CASSLDGTVSSYEQYF TGTGCCAGCAGTTTGGATGGGACAGTGAGCTCCTACGAGCAGTACTTC
TRBJ2-5 few TRBV30 . CVSSTGRRIQETQYF TGTGTCTCGAGTACCGGGCGGAGGATACAAGAGACCCAGTACTTC
TRBJ2-7 many TRBV6-1 . CASSFRQEGYEQYF TGTGCCAGCAGTTTCCGACAGGAGGGCTACGAGCAGTACTTC
TRBJ1-1 few TRBV6-2/TRBV6-3 TRBD1 CASSYSDRDHLNTEAFF TGTGCCAGCAGTTACTCGGACAGGGACCATCTGAACACTGAAGCTTTCTTT
TRBJ2-1 . TRBV19 . CASSKTRHEQFF TGTGCCAGTAGTAAGACTAGACATGAGCAGTTCTTC
TRBJ2-5 many TRBV20-1 TRBD2 CSAITQGLAGGPSETQYF TGCAGTGCTATTACCCAGGGGCTAGCGGGAGGTCCTTCAGAGACCCAGTACTTC
TRBJ1-4 many TRBV27 . CASSPSWGEHNEKLFF TGTGCCAGCAGTCCCAGTTGGGGGGAACACAATGAAAAACTGTTTTTT